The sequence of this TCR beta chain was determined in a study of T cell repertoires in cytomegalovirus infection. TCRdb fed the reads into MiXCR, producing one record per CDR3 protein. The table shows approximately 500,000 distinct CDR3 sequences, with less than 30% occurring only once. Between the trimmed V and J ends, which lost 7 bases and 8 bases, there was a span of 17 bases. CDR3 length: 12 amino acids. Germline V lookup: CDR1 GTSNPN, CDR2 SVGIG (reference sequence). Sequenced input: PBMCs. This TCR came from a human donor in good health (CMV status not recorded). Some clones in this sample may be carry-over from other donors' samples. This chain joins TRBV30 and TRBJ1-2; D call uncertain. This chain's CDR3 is CASSRGSDGYTF. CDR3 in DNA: TGTGCCTCCTCGAGAGGATCTGACGGCTACACCTTC.